Reported below is one T cell receptor (beta chain). The sample originates from a study of shared clonotypes between healthy human individuals. The CDR3 spans 18 residues. V trimming: 4 bases; J trimming: 4 bases; junction bases outside the gene matches: 16. Germline lookup yields CDR1 SGDLS and CDR2 YYNGEE. Naive CD8 cells were CD45RO-negative, positively selected for CCR7, excluding terminally differentiated effector memory CD45RA+ cells. Sequenced by immunoSEQ multiplex PCR; TCRdb stores in-frame clones only, minus some. The table has millions of clones, about 95% seen once. This sequence joins TRBV9 and TRBJ2-7; 11 bases agree with TRBD1. The origin of this receptor is a man between 18 and 29 years old in good health. Source material: naive CD8+ T cells sorted from blood. The CDR3 spells CASSSGQGVTGRDYEQYF. DNA of the CDR3: TGTGCCAGCAGCTCGGGACAGGGGGTAACAGGGCGGGATTACGAGCAGTACTTC. Full variable domain (rest looked up from reference TRBV9 and TRBJ2-7): DSGVTQTPKHLITATGQRVTLRCSPRSGDLSVYWYQQSLDQGLQFLIQYYNGEERAKGNILERFSAQQFPDLHSELNLSSLELGDSALYFCASSSGQGVTGRDYEQYFGPGTRLTVT.